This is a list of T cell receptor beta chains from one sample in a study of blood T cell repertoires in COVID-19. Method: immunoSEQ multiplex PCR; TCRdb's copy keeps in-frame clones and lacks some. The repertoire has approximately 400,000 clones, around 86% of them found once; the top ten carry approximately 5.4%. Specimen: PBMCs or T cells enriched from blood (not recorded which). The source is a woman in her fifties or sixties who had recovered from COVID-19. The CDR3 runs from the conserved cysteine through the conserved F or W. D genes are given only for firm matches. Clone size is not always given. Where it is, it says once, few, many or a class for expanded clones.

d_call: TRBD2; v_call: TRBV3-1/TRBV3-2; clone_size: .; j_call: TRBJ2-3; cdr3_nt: TGTGCCAGCAGCCAGACGGATACGGCTAGCGGGCGTAACACAGATACGCAGTATTTT; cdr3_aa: CASSQTDTASGRNTDTQYF
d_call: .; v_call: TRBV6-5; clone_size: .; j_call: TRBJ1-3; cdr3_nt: TGTGCCAGCAGCCTTACCCGGGAAAACACCATATATTTT; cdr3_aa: CASSLTRENTIYF
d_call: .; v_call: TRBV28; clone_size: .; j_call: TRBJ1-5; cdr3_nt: TGTGCCAGCAGACCTGGACATAGCAATCAGCCCCAGCATTTT; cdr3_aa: CASRPGHSNQPQHF
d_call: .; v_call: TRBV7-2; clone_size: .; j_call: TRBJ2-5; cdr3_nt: TGTGCCAGCAGCCAATCGGCCGCCAGGGAGACCCAGTACTTC; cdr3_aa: CASSQSAARETQYF
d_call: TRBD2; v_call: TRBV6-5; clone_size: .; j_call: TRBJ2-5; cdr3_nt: TGTGCCAGCAGTTACGCTAGCGGGGGGCTTGTAGGGACCCAGTACTTC; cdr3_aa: CASSYASGGLVGTQYF
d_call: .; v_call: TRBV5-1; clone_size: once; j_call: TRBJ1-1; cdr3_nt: TGCGCCAGCAGCTCAACCGCCGGACAGATGAACACTGAAGCTTTCTTT; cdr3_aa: CASSSTAGQMNTEAFF
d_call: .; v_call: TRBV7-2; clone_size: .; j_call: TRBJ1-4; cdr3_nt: TGTGCCAGCAGCTCAGGCCCGGGAGTCAGAGGGGAGAAACTGTTTTTT; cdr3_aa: CASSSGPGVRGEKLFF
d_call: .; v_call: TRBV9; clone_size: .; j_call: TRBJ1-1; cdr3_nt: TGTGCCAGCAGCGTATACGCAGCGGGCACTGAAGCTTTCTTT; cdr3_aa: CASSVYAAGTEAFF
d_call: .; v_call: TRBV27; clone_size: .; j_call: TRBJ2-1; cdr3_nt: TGTGCCAGCAGTTCGAGTAGCCGCTCCTACAATGAGCAGTTCTTC; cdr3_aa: CASSSSSRSYNEQFF
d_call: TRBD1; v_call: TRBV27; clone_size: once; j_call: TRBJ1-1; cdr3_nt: TGTGCCAGCAGTTACGGGACAGGGAGTTCTGAAGCTTTCTTT; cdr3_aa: CASSYGTGSSEAFF
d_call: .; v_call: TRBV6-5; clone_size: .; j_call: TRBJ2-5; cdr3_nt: TGTGCCAGCAGACACTCTTGGGGGGTAGAGACCCAGTACTTC; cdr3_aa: CASRHSWGVETQYF
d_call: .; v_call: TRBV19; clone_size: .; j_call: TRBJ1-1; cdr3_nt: TGTGCCAGTACGAATAGCCCCCGGGGGACCGAAGCTTTCTTT; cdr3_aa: CASTNSPRGTEAFF
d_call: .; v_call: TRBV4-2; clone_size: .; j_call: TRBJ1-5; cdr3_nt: TGTGCCAGCAGCCAAGACGGACAGAATAATCAGCCCCAGCATTTT; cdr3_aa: CASSQDGQNNQPQHF
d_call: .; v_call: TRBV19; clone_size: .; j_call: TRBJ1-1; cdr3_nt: TGTGCCAGTAGTTCCCAGATGAACACTGAAGCTTTCTTT; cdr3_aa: CASSSQMNTEAFF
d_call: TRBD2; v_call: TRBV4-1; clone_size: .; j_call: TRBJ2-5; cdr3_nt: TGCGCCAGCAGCCGGTTCTCCGGGACTAGCGGTAGGGAGACCCAGTACTTC; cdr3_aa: CASSRFSGTSGRETQYF
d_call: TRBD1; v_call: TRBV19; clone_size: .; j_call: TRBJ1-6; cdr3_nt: TGTGCCAGAGGGACTCCGGGGACAGGGATCGTCTCCTATAATTCACCCCTCCACTTT; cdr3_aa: CARGTPGTGIVSYNSPLHF
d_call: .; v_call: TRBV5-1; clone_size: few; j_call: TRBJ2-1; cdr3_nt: TGCGCCAGCAGCTTGGGGATCAGGGGCTCCTACAATGAGCAGTTCTTC; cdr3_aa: CASSLGIRGSYNEQFF
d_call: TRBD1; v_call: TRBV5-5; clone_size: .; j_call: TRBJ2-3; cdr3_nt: TGTGCCAGCAGAACCGGGACAGGGGTTGTGTATACGCAGTATTTT; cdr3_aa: CASRTGTGVVYTQYF
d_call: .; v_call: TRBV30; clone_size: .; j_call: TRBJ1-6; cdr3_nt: TGTGCCTGGAGACCAGGGAAGGGTTCACCCCTCCACTTT; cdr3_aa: CAWRPGKGSPLHF
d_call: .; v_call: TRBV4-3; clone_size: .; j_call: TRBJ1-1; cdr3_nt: TGCGCCAGCAGCCAAGGGGGGCAGCTTGAAGCTTTCTTT; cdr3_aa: CASSQGGQLEAFF
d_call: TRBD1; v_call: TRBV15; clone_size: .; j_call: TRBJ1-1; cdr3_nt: TGTGCCACCAGCATGGGAAGGGGACAGGGGGCGATTGAAGCTTTCTTT; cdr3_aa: CATSMGRGQGAIEAFF
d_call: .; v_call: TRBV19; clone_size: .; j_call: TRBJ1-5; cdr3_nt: TGTGCCAGCCACAGGGAGCATAATCAGCCCCAGCATTTT; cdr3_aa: CASHREHNQPQHF
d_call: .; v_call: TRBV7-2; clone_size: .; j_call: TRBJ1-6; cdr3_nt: TGTGCCAGCAGCCCGGTCTTCGGGAGGACCCAGGAGTCACCCCTCCACTTT; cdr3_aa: CASSPVFGRTQESPLHF
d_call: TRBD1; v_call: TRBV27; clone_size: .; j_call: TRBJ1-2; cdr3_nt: TGTGCCAGCAGTTCTTATGGGGCAGGGGGCTATGGCTACACCTTC; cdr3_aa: CASSSYGAGGYGYTF